This is a list of T cell receptor beta chains from one sample in a study of blood T cell repertoires in COVID-19. Measured with immunoSEQ multiplex PCR; TCRdb has only the in-frame clones, and not every one. Seen here are about 200,000 clones, roughly 89% observed once, and the top ten hold 2% to 2.5%. The sequenced sample was PBMCs or T cells enriched from blood (not recorded which). The receptors shown here come from a woman aged 40 to 49 with acute COVID-19. The CDR3 runs from the conserved cysteine through the conserved F or W. The D gene is left open where the match is weak. A clone size is listed for some rows: how often the clone was seen (once, few, many), or a class if it is expanded.

clone size,D gene,V gene,J gene,CDR3 DNA,CDR3 protein
.,TRBD2,TRBV7-3,TRBJ2-1,TGTGCCAGCAGCTCGACTAGCGGGGGCTCCTACAATGAGCAGTTCTTC,CASSSTSGGSYNEQFF
.,TRBD1,TRBV13,TRBJ1-2,TGTGCCAGCAGCAATCGCCGACAGGGGGCTAACTATGGCTACACCTTC,CASSNRRQGANYGYTF
few,.,TRBV11-1,TRBJ1-1,TGTGCCAGCAGCTTGGGCAGCCTGGTGGACACTGAAGCTTTCTTT,CASSLGSLVDTEAFF
.,TRBD2,TRBV5-1,TRBJ2-5,TGCGCCAGCACGGGACTAGCGGGTAAAGAGACCCAGTACTTC,CASTGLAGKETQYF
once,TRBD1,TRBV6-5,TRBJ1-1,TGTGCCAGCAGTTACCAGGGGGCTTTGTACACTGAAGCTTTCTTT,CASSYQGALYTEAFF
once,TRBD2,TRBV6-6,TRBJ2-5,TGTGCCAGCAGTAGAAATAGCGGGAGAGGGGAGACCCAGTACTTC,CASSRNSGRGETQYF
.,TRBD1,TRBV6-2/TRBV6-3,TRBJ2-7,TGTGCCAGCAGTTACGGGCCAAACCCCACCGACAGGGGGCTGTACGAGCAGTACTTC,CASSYGPNPTDRGLYEQYF
.,.,TRBV20-1,TRBJ1-2,TGCAGTGCTAGCCCCGGGAATGGCTACACCTTC,CSASPGNGYTF
once,TRBD2,TRBV25-1,TRBJ2-1,TGTGCCAGCAGCAAATCCCTAGCGGTTTACAATGAGCAGTTCTTC,CASSKSLAVYNEQFF
.,TRBD1,TRBV15,TRBJ2-7,TGTGCCACCAGCAGAGATTCGGGACAGTCGGTCTACGAGCAGTACTTC,CATSRDSGQSVYEQYF